These 21 T cell receptor beta chains were sequenced from one sample in a study of OX40 agonist ivuxolimab in advanced cancers. The data were produced by immunoSEQ multiplex PCR, yet TCRdb's version contains in-frame clones alone and is incomplete. The sample holds tens of thousands of clones, roughly 80% seen once. Sample: CD4+ or CD8+ T cells sorted from blood, taken in a trial of the OX40 agonist ivuxolimab. The receptors stem from an adult with an advanced solid tumor such as melanoma, head and neck, liver or kidney cancer.

The chain uses TRBV28 and TRBJ2-4; weak D call: TRBD1 (6 bases). This CDR3 has 14 amino acids. Germline-derived CDR1 and CDR2 are MDHEN and SYDVKM. V lost 6 bases and J 0 bases, leaving 9 bases between the germline ends. This CDR3 is CASRDSLAKNIQYF. The CDR3 DNA is TGTGCCAGCAGGGACAGTCTAGCCAAAAACATTCAGTACTTC.

The rearrangement uses TRBV28 and TRBJ2-3; D unclear. V gave up 2 bases and J gave up 0 bases, with 18 bases separating them. The CDR3 runs to 18 residues. Per germline, CDR1 MDHEN and CDR2 SYDVKM. CDR3 in DNA: TGTGCCAGCAGTTTAGGTCAAGAAATGCTTACTAGCACAGATACGCAGTATTTT. The encoded protein is CASSLGQEMLTSTDTQYF.

This clone was recorded at least ten times. The V and J genes are TRBV6-5 and TRBJ2-3, with no clear D. CDR1 is MNHEY and CDR2 is SVGAGI in the germline V gene. V lost 9 bases, J lost 5 bases, and 15 bases lay in between. The CDR3 is 13 amino acids. The CDR3: CASQVQRGDTQYF. The CDR3 coding sequence is TGTGCCAGTCAGGTTCAGCGAGGAGATACGCAGTATTTT.

The chain couples TRBV28 to TRBJ2-1; possibly TRBD1 for D (7 bases). Germline V gene sequence: CDR1 MDHEN, CDR2 SYDVKM. Trimming left V 4 bases short and J 6 bases short, with 16 bases between. This CDR3 spans 15 amino acids. This CDR3 reads CASSSSGGRLNEQFF. The CDR3 DNA follows: TGTGCCAGCAGTTCTTCAGGGGGGCGGCTCAATGAGCAGTTCTTC.

The rearrangement links TRBV19 to TRBJ2-1, with D unclear. The CDR3 consists of 13 residues. Germline V lookup: CDR1 LNHDA, CDR2 SQIVND (reference sequence). The V end was cut by 5 bases, the J end by 3 bases, with 8 bases between. This CDR3 reads CASSARNYNEQFF. CDR3 nucleotide sequence: TGTGCCAGTAGTGCCAGGAACTACAATGAGCAGTTCTTC.

The V call is TRBV7-3, the J call TRBJ2-3; 8 bases are a match to TRBD2. The CDR3 consists of 13 residues. Per germline, CDR1 SGHTA and CDR2 FQGTGA. The trim removed 5 bases at V and 4 bases at J, leaving 2 bases unmatched. DNA for the CDR3: TGTGCCAGCAGCAAGACTAGCGCAGATACGCAGTATTTT. This codes for CASSKTSADTQYF. Combining the CDR3 with reference TRBV7-3 and TRBJ2-3 gives the whole variable domain GAGVSQTPSNKVTEKGKYVELRCDPISGHTALYWYRQSLGQGPEFLIYFQGTGAADDSGLPNDRFFAVRPEGSVSTLKIQRTERGDSAVYLCASSKTSADTQYFGPGTRLTVL.

This sequence joins TRBV7-9 and TRBJ2-1, with D tentatively TRBD1 (5 bases). Trimming removed 2 bases from V and 5 bases from J, with 13 bases in between. Looked up from germline, CDR1 is SEHNR and CDR2 is FQNEAQ (reference sequence). This CDR3 comprises 15 residues. The CDR3 bases are TGTGCCAGCAGCTTATTAATGGGGCTGGACAATGAGCAGTTCTTC. It encodes CASSLLMGLDNEQFF.

The gene calls are TRBV7-9 and TRBJ2-5; possibly TRBD1 for D (5 bases). Gene TRBJ2-7 matches the end of the DNA better, so the J call may be wrong. This CDR3 is built from 13 residues. The germline V gene encodes CDR1 SEHNR and CDR2 FQNEAQ (reference sequence). CDR3 sequence (DNA): TGTGCCAGCAGCTTAGCGGGGCCCTACGAGCAGTACTTC. As protein: CASSLAGPYEQYF.

The gene calls are TRBV2 and TRBJ2-1, with TRBD2 identical over 9 bases. The junction had 16 bases not matched to a gene; V was cut back by 5 bases and J by 5 bases. This CDR3 is 18 amino acids long. The germline V gene encodes CDR1 SNHLY and CDR2 FYNNEI. In DNA form, the CDR3 reads TGTGCCAGCAGTCCCGATCGACTAGCGGCCCGGATGAACAATGAGCAGTTCTTC. This codes for CASSPDRLAARMNNEQFF.

The V gene is TRBV4-1, the J gene TRBJ1-5, with 7 bases that match TRBD1. The germline gives CDR1 MGHRA, CDR2 YSYEKL. The length of the CDR3 is 14 residues. V trimming: 4 bases; J trimming: 1 base; junction bases outside the gene matches: 1. CDR3 amino acids: CASSPTGSNQPQHF. The CDR3 region has the DNA TGCGCCAGCAGCCCGACAGGGAGCAATCAGCCCCAGCATTTT.

This clone was observed a single time. The chain joins TRBV7-9 to TRBJ2-7; D perhaps matches TRBD2 (5 bases). Trimming took 2 bases from V and 0 from J, leaving 11 bases between them. CDR3 length: 15 amino acids. Germline V gene data show CDR1 as SEHNR and CDR2 as FQNEAQ (reference sequence). The CDR3 nucleotides read TGTGCCAGCAGCTTAAGCGGCTATAGCTCCTACGAGCAGTACGTC. Translating it yields CASSLSGYSSYEQYV.

The gene calls are TRBV19 and TRBJ1-6; unclear D gene. This CDR3 comprises 13 residues. V lost 3 bases to trimming and J lost 11 bases, with 11 bases between them. Looked up from germline, CDR1 is LNHDA and CDR2 is SQIVND (reference sequence). In DNA, the CDR3 is TGTGCCAGTAGTATCGGCGACGGGGCACCCCTCCACTTT. Its translation: CASSIGDGAPLHF.

V gene TRBV19 combines with J gene TRBJ2-7; 10 nucleotides line up with TRBD2. After removal of 3 bases from V and 2 bases from J, the junction contained 16 bases not matched to a gene. From germline, CDR1 is LNHDA and CDR2 SQIVND (reference sequence). The CDR3 has 19 amino acids. CDR3 in DNA: TGTGCCAGTAGTATGGTGGCGATCTTAGCGGGAGGCCCGGCCTACGAGCAGTACTTC. Encoded protein: CASSMVAILAGGPAYEQYF.

The rearrangement uses TRBV6-6 and TRBJ2-7, with a tentative D call TRBD2 (6 bases). CDR1 is MNHNY, CDR2 SVGAGI, per germline (reference sequence). V shed 6 bases and J shed 7 bases, with 19 bases lying between them. The CDR3 is 14 residues long. CDR3: CASRQRADQFEQYF. The CDR3 nucleotides read TGTGCCAGCAGGCAGCGGGCGGACCAGTTTGAGCAGTACTTC.

Only a few counts were recorded for this clone. V usage is TRBV28 and J usage is TRBJ2-7; D is possibly TRBD1 (6 bases). The CDR3 is 12 amino acids. Germline V gene lookup returns CDR1 MDHEN and CDR2 SYDVKM. Trimming left V 1 base short and J 6 bases short, with 7 bases between. The CDR3 nucleotides read TGTGCCAGCAGTTTATCAGGGGTCGAGCAGTACTTC. Translation gives CASSLSGVEQYF.

Remarks on this clone: The sample has other DNA sequences that encode this CDR3 too. The rearrangement joins TRBV4-1 to TRBJ1-1, with D unresolved. The CDR3 covers 15 residues. The ends were cut back, 1 base at V and 0 bases at J, with 9 bases in the middle. The germline V gene encodes CDR1 MGHRA and CDR2 YSYEKL. CDR3 DNA: TGCGCCAGCAGCCAAGGCGGCAGTTTGAACACTGAAGCTTTCTTT. Residues: CASSQGGSLNTEAFF.

The chain links TRBV28 to TRBJ2-7; possible D gene TRBD1, 6 bases. This CDR3 comprises 12 residues. Germline V gene lookup returns CDR1 MDHEN and CDR2 SYDVKM. V dropped 4 bases and J dropped 2 bases, with 6 bases sitting between them. The CDR3 sequence: CASSSGAYEQYV. The CDR3 DNA reads as TGTGCCAGCAGTTCAGGGGCCTACGAGCAGTACGTC.

This clone occurred once. The chain employs TRBV29-1 and TRBJ2-1; D may match TRBD1 or TRBD2 (5 bases each). Trimming cost V 1 base and J 0 bases, with 13 bases left between them. Germline CDR1 and CDR2: SQVTM and ANQGSEA. The CDR3 has 16 residues. CDR3 in DNA: TGCAGCGTTGAAGCCACCTCGGGACCCTCCTACAATGAGCAGTTCTTC. It codes for CSVEATSGPSYNEQFF.

The rearrangement links TRBV5-1 to TRBJ1-1; D is ambiguous. V dropped 0 bases and J dropped 3 bases, with 6 bases sitting between them. Germline V gene lookup returns CDR1 SGHRS and CDR2 YFSETQ. This CDR3 region has 13 residues. The CDR3 protein is CASSLEPDTEAFF. The CDR3 region has the DNA TGCGCCAGCAGCTTGGAGCCAGACACTGAAGCTTTCTTT.

This clone was recorded once. The chain combines TRBV5-1 with TRBJ1-2, with D possibly being TRBD1 (5 bases). V lost 2 bases and J lost 6, with 17 bases in between. Germline V gives CDR1 SGHRS, CDR2 YFSETQ. The CDR3 has 15 amino acids. The CDR3 nucleotides are TGCGCCAGCAGCTTAAAAAACGGACAACTGAATGGCTACACCTTC. Translating gives CASSLKNGQLNGYTF.

The CDR3 here is CASSQVRGRQGTNQPQHF. CDR3 bases: TGTGCCAGCAGCCAAGTAAGGGGGCGACAGGGTACCAATCAGCCCCAGCATTTT. The chain employs TRBV4-2 and TRBJ1-5; 7 bases agree with TRBD1. Looked up from germline, CDR1 is LGHNA and CDR2 is YNFKEQ. CDR3 length equals 18 residues. Trimming at V came to 1 base and at J to 3 bases, leaving 12 bases not matched to a gene.